The 13 T cell receptor beta chains given below trace back to one sample, sequenced in a study of cytomegalovirus exposure and HLA in healthy donors. Primers for the PCR totalled 60 Vbeta and 13 Jbeta. Produced via immunoSEQ multiplex PCR; TCRdb's table is partial and in-frame only. The sample has 40,000 or so clones, around 60% seen once; the top ten hold 8% to 9.5%. The sample comprised PBMCs. These receptors were obtained from a human donor in good health.

This clone occurred once. The rearrangement uses TRBV7-2 and TRBJ2-7, with 10 bases matching TRBD2. CDR1 and CDR2 (germline): SGHTA, FQGNSA. The CDR3 extends over 15 amino acids. The ends lost 2 bases at V and 7 bases at J; junction bases unmatched: 8. The CDR3 nucleotides read TGTGCCAGCAGCTTACCCAGTCTAGCGGGGGTTGAGCAGTACTTC. This encodes CASSLPSLAGVEQYF.

This clone was seen a handful of times. The chain recombines TRBV5-1 with TRBJ1-5; the match to TRBD1 covers 7 bases. The V gene end was trimmed by 0 bases and the J gene end by 6 bases; junction bases not matched to a gene: 3. Germline V lookup: CDR1 SGHRS, CDR2 YFSETQ. The CDR3 is 14 residues long. In DNA, the CDR3 is TGCGCCAGCAGCTTGGGAGGGGGCGGTCAGCCCCAGCATTTT. This translates into CASSLGGGGQPQHF.

This chain joins TRBV29-1 and TRBJ1-3; D may be TRBD1 (5 bases). The germline V gene encodes CDR1 SQVTM and CDR2 ANQGSEA. The CDR3 loop spans 13 amino acids. Trimming took off 4 bases at V and 4 bases at J, with 11 bases between the two ends. CDR3 in DNA: TGCAGCGTTGGGGGCCTTGGAGGAAACACCATATATTTT. This gives the protein CSVGGLGGNTIYF. The variable domain in full, completed from reference TRBV29-1 and TRBJ1-3, reads SAVISQKPSRDICQRGTSLTIQCQVDSQVTMMFWYRQQPGQSLTLIATANQGSEATYESGFVIDKFPISRPNLTFSTLTVSNMSPEDSSIYLCSVGGLGGNTIYFGEGSWLTVV.

V is TRBV4-1 and J is TRBJ2-3; 8 nucleotides agree with TRBD2. Per germline, CDR1 MGHRA and CDR2 YSYEKL. V lost 0 bases to trimming and J lost 6 bases; unmatched junction nucleotides: 17. The CDR3 contains 19 residues. The CDR3 protein is CASSQDRPLAGGPPDTQYF. The DNA of the CDR3 is TGCGCCAGCAGCCAAGATCGTCCCTTGGCGGGGGGTCCTCCGGATACGCAGTATTTT.

This chain uses TRBV30 with TRBJ1-6; D uncertain. CDR1 and CDR2 from the germline V gene are GTSNPN and SVGIG (reference sequence). Trimming stripped 2 bases from V and 10 bases from J, with 15 bases between. The CDR3 is made up of 14 amino acids. In DNA form, the CDR3 reads TGTGCCTGGAGTTCAGAATTTTTTAAGTCACCCCTCCACTTT. It translates to CAWSSEFFKSPLHF.

The chain links TRBV11-2 to TRBJ1-2; 7 bases map to TRBD1. Germline lookup yields CDR1 SGHAT and CDR2 FQNNGV. The CDR3 has 15 residues. The V and J ends lost 1 base and 4 bases, in that order; junction bases with no gene match: 6. CDR3 in DNA: TGTGCCAGCAGCTTAGGGACAGGAGCGTCCTATGGCTACACCTTC. Its protein product is CASSLGTGASYGYTF.

The rearrangement links TRBV10-2 to TRBJ1-2; 11 nucleotides align to TRBD1. Per the germline V gene, CDR1 is WSHSY and CDR2 is SAAADI. The V gene end was trimmed by 6 bases and the J gene end by 12 bases; junction bases not matched to a gene: 9. This CDR3 contains 13 residues. The CDR3 bases are TGCGCCAGCAGAAAAGGACAGGGGGCGATGGACACCTTC. Its translation is CASRKGQGAMDTF.

The chain's CDR3 is CASSFTTAANYGYTF. The CDR3, as DNA: TGTGCCAGCAGCTTTACCACCGCAGCTAACTATGGCTACACCTTC. V and J are TRBV7-3 and TRBJ1-2; D ambiguous. CDR1 SGHTA and CDR2 FQGTGA come from the germline V gene. V lost 3 bases, J lost 0 bases, and 11 bases lay in between. This CDR3 has 15 residues.

This sequence joins TRBV20-1 and TRBJ2-7; D not certain. CDR1 is DFQATT, CDR2 SNEGSKA, per germline (reference sequence). The CDR3 extends over 11 amino acids. Written as DNA, the CDR3 is TGCAGGGCGGATCTTCGCTACGAGCAGTACTTC. It yields the protein CRADLRYEQYF.

The chain has TRBV2 and TRBJ2-7, with D possibly being TRBD1 (6 bases). Trimming shortened V by 6 bases and J by 4 bases, and 13 bases separated the two germline ends. This CDR3 has 13 amino acids. CDR1 SNHLY and CDR2 FYNNEI come from the germline V gene. CDR3 sequence reads: CASRERQDYEQYF. DNA for the CDR3: TGTGCCAGCAGAGAACGACAGGATTACGAGCAGTACTTC. Full variable domain (rest looked up from reference TRBV2 and TRBJ2-7): EPEVTQTPSHQVTQMGQEVILRCVPISNHLYFYWYRQILGQKVEFLVSFYNNEISEKSEIFDDQFSVERPDGSNFTLKIRSTKLEDSAMYFCASRERQDYEQYFGPGTRLTVT.

The chain is built from TRBV4-3 and TRBJ1-2; 9 bases are shared with TRBD1. CDR1 LGHNA and CDR2 YSLEER come from the germline V gene. With 2 bases clipped from V and 5 bases from J, the junction kept 6 bases outside the gene matches. The CDR3 sequence is 15 residues long. CDR3 region: CASSQLDRGRYGYTF. Here the CDR3 DNA reads TGCGCCAGCAGCCAATTGGACAGGGGAAGATATGGCTACACCTTC.

This clone was found once. The chain carries TRBV6-1 and TRBJ1-2, with D tentatively TRBD1 (6 bases). The germline V gene encodes CDR1 MNHNS and CDR2 SASEGT. V lost 5 bases and J lost 0, with 10 bases in between. This CDR3 comprises 14 residues. The CDR3 sequence is CASSRTEANYGYTF. The CDR3 coding sequence is TGTGCCAGCAGTCGGACAGAAGCTAACTATGGCTACACCTTC.

This chain uses TRBV19 with TRBJ1-6; D gene unclear. This CDR3 comprises 13 residues. Germline V gene data show CDR1 as LNHDA and CDR2 as SQIVND (reference sequence). V was pared by 3 bases and J by 7 bases, with 7 bases between. Written as DNA, the CDR3 is TGTGCCAGTAGTATGATCGGGAATTCACCCCTCCACTTT. Protein: CASSMIGNSPLHF.